This TCR beta chain came from a study of cytomegalovirus exposure and HLA in healthy donors. Study findings and constraints: The study dropped some indistinguishable V segments, TRBV6-2 and TRBV6-3 among them.

Per germline, CDR1 MDHEN and CDR2 SYDVKM. This CDR3 is 13 amino acids long. Trimming stripped 9 bases from V and 5 bases from J, with 16 bases between. The PCR contained 60 Vbeta and 13 Jbeta primers. Libraries were prepared by immunoSEQ multiplex PCR; TCRdb keeps only in-frame clonotypes and omits some of them. The sample has roughly 120,000 clones, 77% seen once. Comments on this clone: Its antigen remains unidentified.

The chain uses TRBV28 and TRBJ1-2; no reliable D call. The clonotype was recovered from a human donor in good health. Sequencing input: PBMCs. CDR3 residues: CASHTPSRYGYTF. DNA for the CDR3: TGTGCCAGTCACACCCCCTCTCGTTATGGCTACACCTTC.